The sequence of this T cell receptor beta chain was determined in a study of OX40 agonist ivuxolimab in advanced cancers. At the level of the study: Patients in the trial were receiving intravenous ivuxolimab every 2 weeks, at doses of 0.01 to 10 mg/kg. Findings and caveats of the study: Dosing at 0.1 to 3.0 mg/kg was accompanied by clonal expansion of CD4+ and CD8+ blood T cells by week 6.

Method: immunoSEQ multiplex PCR; TCRdb's copy keeps in-frame clones and lacks some. This sample has 70,000 to 95,000 clones, with roughly 92% found just once. The CDR3 sequence is 14 residues long. CDR1 is MNHEY, CDR2 SMNVEV, per germline (reference sequence). Concerning this clone: Its specificity is unknown. The junction departs from germline at one end; a sequencing error may be responsible.

Autoimmune disease history or systemic immunosuppression was exclusionary. The chain has TRBV27 and TRBJ1-1; D gene unclear. This receptor was obtained from an adult with an advanced solid tumor such as melanoma, head and neck, liver or kidney cancer. The specimen comprised CD4+ or CD8+ T cells sorted from blood, sampled in a trial of the OX40 agonist ivuxolimab. The CDR3 loop reads CVSSLISGTTEAFF. DNA of the CDR3: TGTGTCAGCAGTTTAATCTCGGGTACGACTGAAGCTTTCTTT.